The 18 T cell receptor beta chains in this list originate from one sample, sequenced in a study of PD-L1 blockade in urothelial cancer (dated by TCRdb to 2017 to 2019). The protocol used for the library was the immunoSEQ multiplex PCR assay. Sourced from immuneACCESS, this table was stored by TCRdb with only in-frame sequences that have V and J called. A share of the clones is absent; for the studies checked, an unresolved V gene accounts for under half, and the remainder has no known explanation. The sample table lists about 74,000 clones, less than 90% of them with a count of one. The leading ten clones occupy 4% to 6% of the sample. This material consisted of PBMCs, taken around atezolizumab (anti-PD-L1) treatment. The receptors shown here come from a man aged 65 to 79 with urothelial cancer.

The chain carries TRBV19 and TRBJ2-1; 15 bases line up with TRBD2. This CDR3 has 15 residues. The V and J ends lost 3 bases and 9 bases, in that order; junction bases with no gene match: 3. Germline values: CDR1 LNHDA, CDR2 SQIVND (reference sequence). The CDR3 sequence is CASSMGLAGGSEQFF. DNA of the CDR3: TGTGCCAGTAGTATGGGACTAGCGGGAGGTTCTGAGCAGTTCTTC.

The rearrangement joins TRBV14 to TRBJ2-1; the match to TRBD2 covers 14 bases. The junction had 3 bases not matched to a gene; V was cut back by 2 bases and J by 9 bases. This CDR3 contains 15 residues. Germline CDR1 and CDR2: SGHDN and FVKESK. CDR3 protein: CASSQSTSGRGEQFF. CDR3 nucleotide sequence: TGTGCCAGCAGCCAATCGACTAGCGGGAGGGGTGAGCAGTTCTTC.

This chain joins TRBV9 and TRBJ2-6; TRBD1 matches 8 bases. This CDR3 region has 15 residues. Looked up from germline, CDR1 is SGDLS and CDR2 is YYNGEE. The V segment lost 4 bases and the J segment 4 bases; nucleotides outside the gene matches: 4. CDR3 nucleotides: TGTGCCAGCAGCCAGGGGGCTAGAGGGGCCAACGTCCTGACTTTC. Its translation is CASSQGARGANVLTF.

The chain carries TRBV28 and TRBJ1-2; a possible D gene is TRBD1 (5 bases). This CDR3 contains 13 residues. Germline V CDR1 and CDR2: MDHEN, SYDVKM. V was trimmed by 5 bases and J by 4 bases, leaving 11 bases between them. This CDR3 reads CASSLRVSYGYTF. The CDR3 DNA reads TGTGCCAGCAGTCTCAGGGTCAGCTATGGCTACACCTTC.

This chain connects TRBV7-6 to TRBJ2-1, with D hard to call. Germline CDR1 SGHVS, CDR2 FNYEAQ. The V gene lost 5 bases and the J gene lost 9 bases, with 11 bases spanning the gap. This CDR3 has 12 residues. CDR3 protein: CASSAPGGEQFF. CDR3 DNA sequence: TGTGCCAGCAGCGCCCCCGGCGGTGAGCAGTTCTTC.

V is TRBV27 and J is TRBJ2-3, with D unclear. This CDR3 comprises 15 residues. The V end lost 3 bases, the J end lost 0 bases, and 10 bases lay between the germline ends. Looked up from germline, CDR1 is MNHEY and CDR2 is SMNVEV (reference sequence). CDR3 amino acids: CASSLMGASTDTQYF. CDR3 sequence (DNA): TGTGCCAGCAGTTTGATGGGCGCTAGCACAGATACGCAGTATTTT.

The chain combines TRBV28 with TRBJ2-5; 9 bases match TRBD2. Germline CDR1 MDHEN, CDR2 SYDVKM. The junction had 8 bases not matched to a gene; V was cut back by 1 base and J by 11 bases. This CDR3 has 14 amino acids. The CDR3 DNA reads TGTGCCAGCAGTTTATCGGGTAGCGGGAGTACTCAGTACTTC. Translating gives CASSLSGSGSTQYF.

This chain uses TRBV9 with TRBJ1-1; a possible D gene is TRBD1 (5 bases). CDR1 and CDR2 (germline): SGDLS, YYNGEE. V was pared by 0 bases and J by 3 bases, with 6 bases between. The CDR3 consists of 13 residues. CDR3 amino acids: CASSVAQDTEAFF. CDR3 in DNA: TGTGCCAGCAGCGTAGCACAGGACACTGAAGCTTTCTTT.

In nucleotides, the CDR3 is TGTGCCAGCAGCTTAGGCGCCCGCGGGAGGGCGGAGACCCAGTACTTC. This gives the protein CASSLGARGRAETQYF. The chain has TRBV7-3 and TRBJ2-5; 9 bases map to TRBD2. The CDR3 runs 16 residues. Unmatched junction bases numbered 9, after V lost 2 bases and J lost 5 bases. CDR1 and CDR2 (germline): SGHTA, FQGTGA.

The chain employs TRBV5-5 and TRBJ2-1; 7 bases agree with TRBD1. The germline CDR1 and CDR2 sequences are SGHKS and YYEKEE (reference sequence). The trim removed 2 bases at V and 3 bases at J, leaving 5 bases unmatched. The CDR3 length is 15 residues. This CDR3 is CASSFRDSSYNEQFF. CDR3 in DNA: TGTGCCAGCAGCTTCCGGGACAGTAGCTACAATGAGCAGTTCTTC.

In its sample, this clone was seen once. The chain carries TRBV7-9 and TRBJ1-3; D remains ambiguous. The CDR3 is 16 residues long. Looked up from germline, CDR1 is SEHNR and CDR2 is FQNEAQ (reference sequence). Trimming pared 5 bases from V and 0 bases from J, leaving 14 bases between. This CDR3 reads CASSRPQSVSGNTIYF. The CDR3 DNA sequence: TGTGCCAGCAGCCGACCACAGTCCGTCTCTGGAAACACCATATATTTT.

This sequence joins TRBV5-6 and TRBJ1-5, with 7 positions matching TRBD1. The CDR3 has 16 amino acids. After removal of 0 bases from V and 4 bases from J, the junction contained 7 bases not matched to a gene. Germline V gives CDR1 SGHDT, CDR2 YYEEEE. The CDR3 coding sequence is TGTGCCAGCAGCTTGGCGGCCGGGACAGTTAATCAGCCCCAGCATTTT. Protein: CASSLAAGTVNQPQHF. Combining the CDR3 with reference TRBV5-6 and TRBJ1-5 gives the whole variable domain DAGVTQSPTHLIKTRGQQVTLRCSPKSGHDTVSWYQQALGQGPQFIFQYYEEEERQRGNFPDRFSGHQFPNYSSELNVNALLLGDSALYLCASSLAAGTVNQPQHFGDGTRLSIL.

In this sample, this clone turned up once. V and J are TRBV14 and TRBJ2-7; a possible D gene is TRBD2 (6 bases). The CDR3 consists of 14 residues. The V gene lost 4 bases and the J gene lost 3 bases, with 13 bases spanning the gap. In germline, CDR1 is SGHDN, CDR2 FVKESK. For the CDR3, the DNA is TGTGCCAGCAGCCTAGGGATGGGGGGCTACGAGCAGTACTTC. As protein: CASSLGMGGYEQYF.

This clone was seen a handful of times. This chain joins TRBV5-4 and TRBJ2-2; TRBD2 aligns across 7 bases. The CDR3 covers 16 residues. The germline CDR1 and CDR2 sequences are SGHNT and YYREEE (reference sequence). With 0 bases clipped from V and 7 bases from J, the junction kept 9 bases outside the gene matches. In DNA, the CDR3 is TGTGCCAGCAGCTTGGATCCCGCGGGAGTGGGCGGGGAGCTGTTTTTT. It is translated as CASSLDPAGVGGELFF. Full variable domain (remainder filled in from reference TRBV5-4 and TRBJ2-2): ETGVTQSPTHLIKTRGQQVTLRCSSQSGHNTVSWYQQALGQGPQFIFQYYREEENGRGNFPPRFSGLQFPNYSSELNVNALELDDSALYLCASSLDPAGVGGELFFGEGSRLTVL.

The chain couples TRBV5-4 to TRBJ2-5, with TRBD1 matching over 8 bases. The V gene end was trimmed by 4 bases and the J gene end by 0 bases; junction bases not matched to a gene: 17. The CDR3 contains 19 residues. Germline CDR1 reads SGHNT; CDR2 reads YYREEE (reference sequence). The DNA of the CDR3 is TGTGCCAGCAGCCCTGGCGGGTGGACAGGGTTAAGGTACCAAGAGACCCAGTACTTC. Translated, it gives CASSPGGWTGLRYQETQYF.

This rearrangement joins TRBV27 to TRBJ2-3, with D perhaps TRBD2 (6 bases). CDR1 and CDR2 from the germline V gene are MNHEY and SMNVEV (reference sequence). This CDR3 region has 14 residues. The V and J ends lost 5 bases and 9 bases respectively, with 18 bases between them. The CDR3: CASSRDLTPPTQYF. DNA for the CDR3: TGTGCCAGCAGTCGGGACTTAACCCCACCAACGCAGTATTTT.

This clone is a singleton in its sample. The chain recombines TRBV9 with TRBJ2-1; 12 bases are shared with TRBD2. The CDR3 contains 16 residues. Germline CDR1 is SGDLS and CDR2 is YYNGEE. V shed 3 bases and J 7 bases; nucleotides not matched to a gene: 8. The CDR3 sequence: CASSASSGRAGNEQFF. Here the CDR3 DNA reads TGTGCCAGCAGCGCATCTAGCGGGAGGGCCGGTAATGAGCAGTTCTTC.

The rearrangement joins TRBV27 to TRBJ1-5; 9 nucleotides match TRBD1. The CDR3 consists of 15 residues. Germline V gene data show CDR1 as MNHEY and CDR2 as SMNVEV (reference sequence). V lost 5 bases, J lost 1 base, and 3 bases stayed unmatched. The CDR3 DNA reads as TGTGCCAGCAGTAACAGGGGGCGAAGCAATCAGCCCCAGCATTTT. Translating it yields CASSNRGRSNQPQHF.